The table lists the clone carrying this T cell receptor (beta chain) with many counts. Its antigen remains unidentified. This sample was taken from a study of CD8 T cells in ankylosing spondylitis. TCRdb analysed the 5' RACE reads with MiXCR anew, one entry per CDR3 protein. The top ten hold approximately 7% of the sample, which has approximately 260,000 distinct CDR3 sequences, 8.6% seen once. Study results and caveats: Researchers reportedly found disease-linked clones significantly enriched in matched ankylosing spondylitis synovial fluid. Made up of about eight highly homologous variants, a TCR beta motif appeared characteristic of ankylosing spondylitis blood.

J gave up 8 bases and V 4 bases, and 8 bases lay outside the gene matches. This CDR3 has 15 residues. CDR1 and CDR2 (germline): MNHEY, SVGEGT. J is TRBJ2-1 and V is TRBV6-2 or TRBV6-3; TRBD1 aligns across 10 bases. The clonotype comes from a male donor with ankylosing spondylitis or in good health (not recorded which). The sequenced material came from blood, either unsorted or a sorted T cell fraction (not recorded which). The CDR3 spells CASSFPGTGAHEQFF. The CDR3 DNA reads TGTGCCAGCAGTTTTCCCGGGACAGGGGCCCATGAGCAGTTCTTC.